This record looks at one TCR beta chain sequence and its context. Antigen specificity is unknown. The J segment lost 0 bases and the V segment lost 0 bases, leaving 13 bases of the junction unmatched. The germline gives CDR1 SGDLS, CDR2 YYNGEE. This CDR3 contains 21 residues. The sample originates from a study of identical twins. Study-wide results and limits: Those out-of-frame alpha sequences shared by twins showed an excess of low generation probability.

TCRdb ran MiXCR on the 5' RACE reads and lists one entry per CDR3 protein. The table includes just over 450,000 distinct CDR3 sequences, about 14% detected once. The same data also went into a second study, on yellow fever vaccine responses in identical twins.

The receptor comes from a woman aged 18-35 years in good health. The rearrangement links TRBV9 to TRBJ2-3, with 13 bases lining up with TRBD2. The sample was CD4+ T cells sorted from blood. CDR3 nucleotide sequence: TGTGCCAGCAGCGTAGCACCCGGACTAGCGGGGGACAGGAGTAGCACAGATACGCAGTATTTT. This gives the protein CASSVAPGLAGDRSSTDTQYF.